The 14 T cell receptor beta chains given below trace back to one sample, sequenced in a study of cytomegalovirus exposure and HLA in healthy donors. A multiplex PCR was run with 60 Vbeta primers and 13 Jbeta primers. Sequenced by immunoSEQ multiplex PCR; TCRdb stores in-frame clones only, minus some. This sample carries roughly 130,000 clones, under 85% of them seen once, and the ten largest clones take approximately 6.4%. The sample taken for sequencing was PBMCs. These receptors came from a woman in her 50s in good health and CMV-seropositive.

This clone was detected a few times. The chain employs TRBV4-3 and TRBJ2-1, with 10 bases matching TRBD2. CDR1 and CDR2 from the germline V gene are LGHNA and YSLEER. CDR3 length: 15 amino acids. V trimming: 4 bases; J trimming: 7 bases; junction bases outside the gene matches: 7. The CDR3 here is CASSPRLAGVNEQFF. In nucleotides, the CDR3 is TGCGCCAGCAGCCCGCGACTAGCGGGCGTAAATGAGCAGTTCTTC.

V usage is TRBV15 and J usage is TRBJ1-4; D remains unclear. Germline values: CDR1 LNHNV, CDR2 YYDKDF (reference sequence). This CDR3 is built from 13 residues. Trimming shortened V by 3 bases and J by 5 bases, and 7 bases separated the two germline ends. The CDR3 protein is CATSRSRNEKLFF. CDR3 DNA sequence: TGTGCCACCAGCAGGTCCAGAAATGAAAAACTGTTTTTT.

The chain links TRBV6-5 to TRBJ2-3, with TRBD2 identical over 9 bases. The J segment lost 1 base and the V segment lost 6 bases, leaving 2 bases of the junction unmatched. This CDR3 is built from 14 residues. CDR1 and CDR2 from the germline V gene are MNHEY and SVGAGI. CDR3 DNA: TGTGCCAGCAGAGTAGCGGGGGGCACAGATACGCAGTATTTT. Protein product: CASRVAGGTDTQYF.

The chain recombines TRBV15 with TRBJ2-3; 13 positions agree with TRBD2. This CDR3 has 16 residues. Trimming took 0 bases from V and 5 from J; bases not matched to a gene: 2. Germline-derived CDR1 and CDR2 are LNHNV and YYDKDF (reference sequence). The CDR3 protein is CATSRDGLAGEDTQYF. The CDR3 DNA is TGTGCCACCAGCAGAGACGGACTAGCGGGGGAAGATACGCAGTATTTT.

The genes are TRBV6-5 and TRBJ1-1; no clear D. V lost 3 bases and J 1 base, leaving 9 bases between the germline ends. The CDR3 is 14 amino acids. Germline CDR1 is MNHEY and CDR2 is SVGAGI. CDR3 sequence: CASSYSYENTEAFF. The DNA of the CDR3 is TGTGCCAGCAGTTATTCCTACGAGAACACTGAAGCTTTCTTT.

CDR3 residues: CASRPDRGPEKLFF. CDR3 sequence (DNA): TGTGCCAGCAGGCCCGACAGGGGCCCCGAAAAACTGTTTTTT. This chain uses TRBV6-5 with TRBJ1-4, with 8 bases aligning to TRBD1. Germline V gene sequence: CDR1 MNHEY, CDR2 SVGAGI. The CDR3 sequence is 14 residues long. The trim removed 6 bases at V and 8 bases at J, leaving 8 bases unmatched.

This chain connects TRBV13 to TRBJ2-5; possibly TRBD2 for D (5 bases). V was pared by 5 bases and J by 3 bases, with 13 bases between. In germline, CDR1 is PRHDT, CDR2 FYEKMQ (reference sequence). The CDR3 is 14 amino acids. The CDR3: CASSLIGGEETQYF. CDR3 in DNA: TGTGCCAGCAGCCTCATCGGAGGCGAAGAGACCCAGTACTTC. Based on the CDR3 plus reference TRBV13 and TRBJ2-5, the full variable domain is AAGVIQSPRHLIKEKRETATLKCYPIPRHDTVYWYQQGPGQDPQFLISFYEKMQSDKGSIPDRFSAQQFSDYHSELNMSSLELGDSALYFCASSLIGGEETQYFGPGTRLLVL.

This rearrangement joins TRBV5-1 to TRBJ2-7, with TRBD2 identical over 8 bases. Germline CDR1 is SGHRS and CDR2 is YFSETQ. This CDR3 has 15 amino acids. V was clipped by 1 base and J by 5 bases; unmatched bases: 8. Here the CDR3 reads CASSLTGGAPHEQYF. CDR3 coding DNA: TGCGCCAGCAGCTTGACGGGGGGGGCCCCCCACGAGCAGTACTTC. Full variable domain (rest looked up from reference TRBV5-1 and TRBJ2-7): KAGVTQTPRYLIKTRGQQVTLSCSPISGHRSVSWYQQTPGQGLQFLFEYFSETQRNKGNFPGRFSGRQFSNSRSEMNVSTLELGDSALYLCASSLTGGAPHEQYFGPGTRLTVT.

The chain employs TRBV27 and TRBJ1-5; 12 bases fit TRBD1. The CDR3 is made up of 15 amino acids. CDR1 and CDR2 (germline): MNHEY, SMNVEV (reference sequence). V was pared by 4 bases and J by 7 bases, with 5 bases of the junction left unmatched. The CDR3 spells CASSSGTGGWQPQHF. CDR3 DNA sequence: TGTGCCAGCAGTTCGGGGACAGGGGGCTGGCAGCCCCAGCATTTT.

V usage is TRBV6-4 and J usage is TRBJ1-6; TRBD1 matches 8 bases. The germline V gene encodes CDR1 MRHNA and CDR2 SNTAGT. The J segment lost 10 bases and the V segment lost 10 bases, leaving 15 bases of the junction unmatched. The CDR3 covers 15 residues. The CDR3 DNA sequence: TGTGCCAACAGACCCCCGGACAGGGACTGGTCACCCCTCCACTTT. Translation gives CANRPPDRDWSPLHF.

For this clone: This sample also contains other DNA sequences that code for the same CDR3. The chain employs TRBV5-1 and TRBJ1-1; 8 bases align to TRBD1. V dropped 8 bases and J dropped 0; count of bases not matched to a gene: 3. The CDR3 loop spans 13 amino acids. Germline loops: CDR1 SGHRS, CDR2 YFSETQ. The CDR3 coding sequence is TGCGCCAGTGGACAGGGAGTGAACACTGAAGCTTTCTTT. It specifies CASGQGVNTEAFF.

The genes are TRBV10-1 and TRBJ2-5; TRBD2 might be the D (5 bases). CDR3 size: 13 residues. With 2 bases removed from V and 11 bases from J, the gap between germline ends came to 15 bases. CDR1 WNHNN and CDR2 SYGVQD come from the germline V gene (reference sequence). The CDR3 region has the DNA TGCGCCAGCAGTGAGCTCCCCAACGAGGGTCAGTACTTC. This gives the protein CASSELPNEGQYF.

This sequence joins TRBV2 and TRBJ2-5, with 8 bases identical to TRBD2. This CDR3 has 13 residues. The germline V gene has CDR1 SNHLY and CDR2 FYNNEI. Trimming cost V 7 bases and J 5 bases; bases outside gene matches: 6. CDR3 in DNA: TGTGCCAGCACCGGGGGGGCCGGTGAGACCCAGTACTTC. Translation: CASTGGAGETQYF.

The chain combines TRBV9 with TRBJ1-3; D is uncertain. CDR3 size: 12 residues. The germline gives CDR1 SGDLS, CDR2 YYNGEE. Between the trimmed V and J ends, which lost 3 bases and 8 bases, there was a span of 9 bases. CDR3 bases: TGTGCCAGCAGCGAGCAGGCCGACACCATATATTTT. It translates to CASSEQADTIYF.